Sequencing of this T cell receptor beta chain was carried out in a study of cytomegalovirus exposure and HLA in healthy donors. Overall study findings and caveats: Accurate predictions that matched the HLA-A and HLA-B alleles of most subjects were reportedly made from TCR beta sequences. Later analysis identified about 15,000 TCR beta sequences associated with HLA alleles, using a false discovery rate threshold of 0.05.

This clone has just a few counts. As yet, its antigen is unknown. There are 16 residues in the CDR3. Losses at the gene ends were 2 bases for V and 0 bases for J; bases not matched to a gene: 4. PCR involved 60 Vbeta and 13 Jbeta primers. Assay: immunoSEQ multiplex PCR; the TCRdb copy retains only in-frame clones and omits some. The profile shows roughly 100,000 clones, around 86% of them singletons. The genes are TRBV6-7 and TRBJ2-5; 9 bases match TRBD2. TRBV6-7 is an ORF for which the function is uncertain. Sequencing input: PBMCs. The source is a female donor in good health and CMV-seropositive. The CDR3, as DNA: TGTGCCAGCAGTTACCCGCTAGCGGGGTACCAAGAGACCCAGTACTTC. Translating gives CASSYPLAGYQETQYF.